The 10 T cell receptor beta chains below all came from one sample that was sequenced in a study of T-cell memory formation after mild COVID-19. One entry per CDR3 protein results from TCRdb running MiXCR on the 5' RACE reads. The repertoire holds about 560,000 distinct CDR3 sequences, with roughly 17% as singletons. Sequenced sample: PBMCs or a T cell subset sorted from them (not recorded which). The receptor source for this set is an adult woman who had mild COVID-19 (a few samples of this study predate the infection). Cell type and time point are not known.

This clonotype was seen many times. V gene TRBV14 combines with J gene TRBJ2-7; no reliable D call. Germline V gene lookup returns CDR1 SGHDN and CDR2 FVKESK. This CDR3 has 14 residues. V dropped 1 base and J dropped 2 bases, with 9 bases sitting between them. CDR3 nucleotides: TGTGCCAGCAGCCAAGGGCGCCATACCTACGAGCAGTACTTC. It codes for CASSQGRHTYEQYF.

This clonotype was counted a few times. V and J are TRBV27 and TRBJ1-2, with 7 bases aligning to TRBD1. The germline CDR1 and CDR2 sequences are MNHEY and SMNVEV (reference sequence). The CDR3 length is 13 residues. Unmatched junction bases numbered 3, after V lost 5 bases and J lost 3 bases. Here the CDR3 reads CASSQGGYYGYTF. In DNA, the CDR3 is TGTGCCAGCAGTCAGGGGGGGTACTATGGCTACACCTTC.

The V gene is TRBV9, the J gene TRBJ2-7; D call uncertain. The CDR3 is made up of 13 amino acids. From germline, CDR1 is SGDLS and CDR2 YYNGEE. V was cut by 0 bases and J by 7 bases, with 11 bases left in between. Here the CDR3 reads CASSVEPGREQYF. The DNA of the CDR3 is TGTGCCAGCAGCGTAGAGCCTGGGCGGGAGCAGTACTTC.

This clonotype occurred a few times. This chain uses TRBV7-9 with TRBJ2-7, with D unclear. The CDR3 is 12 residues long. In germline, CDR1 is SEHNR, CDR2 FQNEAQ (reference sequence). V lost 4 bases and J lost 5, with 9 bases in between. CDR3 residues: CASSWIGDEQYF. The CDR3 DNA is TGTGCCAGCAGCTGGATTGGGGACGAGCAGTACTTC.

The chain links TRBV4-1 to TRBJ2-7; D remains unclear. V was pared by 1 base and J by 6 bases, with 10 bases between. Germline CDR1 and CDR2: MGHRA and YSYEKL. The CDR3 extends over 13 amino acids. CDR3 sequence: CASSQVLGGEQYF. CDR3 nucleotide sequence: TGCGCCAGCAGCCAAGTTCTCGGTGGCGAGCAGTACTTC.

The rearrangement joins TRBV2 to TRBJ2-5; 13 bases agree with TRBD2. The CDR3 is 16 residues long. The V gene end was trimmed by 6 bases and the J gene end by 2 bases; junction bases not matched to a gene: 6. Germline-derived CDR1 and CDR2 are SNHLY and FYNNEI. This CDR3 is CASSPLGLAGQETQYF. The CDR3 DNA reads as TGTGCCAGCAGCCCATTGGGACTAGCGGGACAAGAGACCCAGTACTTC.

The rearrangement joins TRBV29-1 to TRBJ1-1; 7 bases fit TRBD1. The V and J ends lost 6 bases and 8 bases, in that order; junction bases with no gene match: 6. In germline, CDR1 is SQVTM, CDR2 ANQGSEA. The CDR3 has 11 residues. CDR3 sequence (DNA): TGCAGCGTGGGGAAGGACAGGGAAGCTTTCTTT. Translation gives CSVGKDREAFF.

The chain has TRBV6-2 or TRBV6-3 and TRBJ2-7; 8 nucleotides agree with TRBD2. V gave up 6 bases and J gave up 2 bases; unmatched junction bases: 9. Germline CDR1 is MNHEY and CDR2 is SVGEGT. The CDR3 covers 15 residues. CDR3 nucleotides: TGTGCCAGCAGACCTACTAGCGGATCAGCCTACGAGCAGTACTTC. Amino acid sequence: CASRPTSGSAYEQYF.

This clonotype came up a few times. The chain couples TRBV19 to TRBJ1-3; D uncertain. This CDR3 has 16 amino acids. Germline loops: CDR1 LNHDA, CDR2 SQIVND (reference sequence). Trimming stripped 5 bases from V and 0 bases from J, with 14 bases between. The CDR3 sequence is CASSPSEASSGNTIYF. CDR3 bases: TGTGCCAGTAGTCCTTCAGAGGCGAGCTCTGGAAACACCATATATTTT.

This clonotype was detected only a few times. The CDR3 bases are TGTGCCACCAGCAGAGATACTAGCGACCTAACAGATGAGCAGTTCTTC. It is translated as CATSRDTSDLTDEQFF. The chain combines TRBV15 with TRBJ2-1; 7 bases map to TRBD2. Losses at the gene ends were 0 bases for V and 8 bases for J; bases not matched to a gene: 10. The CDR3 is 16 residues long. The germline V gene encodes CDR1 LNHNV and CDR2 YYDKDF (reference sequence).